This T cell receptor beta chain is drawn from a study of CXCR3-negative and CXCR3-positive naive CD8 T cells. Overall study: Per library, roughly 1.4 +/- 0.3 million reads; 130 million to 150 million TRB reads overall. Study-level findings and limits: Unlike memory cells, which differed, naive CXCR3-negative and CXCR3-positive cells had similar TRBV-TRBJ usage. Memory CD8+ cells showed much lower diversity, while both naive subsets were comparably high. Comparison of naive cells showed more hydrophobic TRB CDR3s in CXCR3-positive than in CXCR3-negative naive cells.

About this clonotype itself: Its antigen is unidentified.

Triplicates of about 300,000 cells were sorted from each CD8+ T cell subset. The libraries of TRB cDNA were prepared using 5' RACE with UMI labels. TCRdb re-called the 5' RACE reads and shows each CDR3 protein once, DNA omitted. The table for this sample gives 120,000 or so distinct CDR3 sequences. Sequences were obtained from naive CXCR3+ CD8+ T cells from blood. Subset defined: CD45RO-CCR7+CD27+CD95- naive CD8+ T cells expressing CXCR3 (TNR3+). This TCR derives from a human donor in good health. Some clones in this sample may be carry-over from other donors' samples.

The CDR3 loop reads CATSDLQTDTQYF. The V and J genes are TRBV24-1 and TRBJ2-3. Germline V CDR1 and CDR2: KGHDR, SFDVKD. This CDR3 is built from 13 residues.